Listed below are T cell receptor beta chains from one sample, sequenced in a study of T cells in Graves' hyperthyroidism and ophthalmopathy. Via MiXCR, TCRdb re-called the multiplex PCR reads, giving one row per CDR3 protein. The sample gives hundreds of thousands of distinct CDR3 sequences, 35% of which show up once; approximately 31% is in the top ten. Material for sequencing was blood. Receptor source: a woman aged 40 to 50 with Graves' hyperthyroidism. Both conserved end residues are part of each CDR3. A D gene is named only where the DNA matches it firmly. For some rows the clone size is stated as once, few or many, or as a class when expanded; others skip it.

cdr3_aa,cdr3_nt,clone_size,v_call,j_call,d_call
CARPLSSGGYEQYF,TGTGCTAGACCCCTGTCTAGCGGGGGCTACGAGCAGTACTTC,-,TRBV25-1,TRBJ2-7,TRBD2
CASSVDVGDRNHEQYF,TGTGCCAGCAGCGTAGATGTTGGGGACAGGAACCACGAGCAGTACTTC,-,TRBV9,TRBJ2-7,TRBD1
CASSLVGQGAGELFF,TGTGCCAGCAGCTTGGTCGGACAGGGGGCCGGGGAGCTGTTTTTT,few,TRBV28,TRBJ2-2,TRBD1
CASSLVGTDSGNTIYF,TGTGCCAGCAGCTTAGTAGGGACAGACTCTGGAAACACCATATATTTT,many,TRBV7-2,TRBJ1-3,TRBD1
CASSWGTASYEQYF,TGTGCCAGCAGTTGGGGGACAGCCTCCTACGAGCAGTACTTC,few,TRBV5-5,TRBJ2-7,TRBD1
CASSTYSLGGQSAYSNQPQHF,TGTGCCAGTAGTACCTATTCCTTGGGGGGACAGAGCGCTTATAGCAATCAGCCCCAGCATTTT,few,TRBV19,TRBJ1-5,TRBD1
CASSLYRGTGGELFF,TGTGCCAGCAGCCTTTACAGGGGAACGGGCGGGGAGCTGTTTTTT,-,TRBV12-3/TRBV12-4,TRBJ2-2,TRBD1
CASSSTKTGLGEKLFF,TGTGCCAGCAGTTCTACAAAGACAGGGTTGGGTGAAAAACTGTTTTTT,-,TRBV25-1,TRBJ1-4,TRBD1
CASSQDLRDRGHGYTF,TGTGCCAGCAGCCAAGATCTGAGGGACAGGGGACATGGCTACACCTTC,few,TRBV14,TRBJ1-2,TRBD1
CASRWTGGNYGYTF,TGTGCCAGCAGATGGACAGGGGGAAACTATGGCTACACCTTC,-,TRBV24-1,TRBJ1-2,TRBD1
CASSELARGSGYTF,TGTGCCAGCAGTGAGTTGGCCCGAGGGAGTGGCTACACCTTC,-,TRBV6-5,TRBJ1-2,-
CASSYSYSNQPQHF,TGTGCCAGCAGTTACAGTTATAGCAATCAGCCCCAGCATTTT,many,TRBV6-5,TRBJ1-5,-
CASSPRTGFTLSNQPQHF,TGTGCCAGCAGTCCCCGGACAGGGTTTACTTTAAGCAATCAGCCCCAGCATTTT,-,TRBV10-3,TRBJ1-5,TRBD1
CASSPRTASYNEQFF,TGTGCTAGCAGCCCTAGGACCGCCTCCTACAATGAGCAGTTCTTC,-,TRBV7-7,TRBJ2-1,-
CAISESTPGDTGELFF,TGTGCCATCAGTGAGTCGACACCGGGCGACACCGGGGAGCTGTTTTTT,many,TRBV10-3,TRBJ2-2,-
CASCRGRLTEAFF,TGTGCCAGTTGCAGGGGGCGGTTGACTGAAGCTTTCTTT,many,TRBV19,TRBJ1-1,TRBD1
CASSLAGLLAFF,TGTGCCAGCAGCTTAGCGGGGCTTTTAGCTTTCTTT,many,TRBV11-2,TRBJ1-1,-
CATRTGTDINQPQHF,TGTGCCACCCGAACCGGGACAGATATCAATCAGCCCCAGCATTTT,many,TRBV19,TRBJ1-5,TRBD1
CSSTTGFYEQYF,TGCAGCTCAACGACAGGGTTCTACGAGCAGTACTTC,-,TRBV20-1,TRBJ2-7,TRBD1
CASSSRPGHFNSPLHF,TGTGCCAGCAGTAGCAGACCGGGACATTTTAATTCACCCCTCCACTTT,-,TRBV10-1,TRBJ1-6,-
CAIGPGTSGYNEQYF,TGTGCCATCGGCCCAGGGACTAGCGGCTACAATGAGCAGTACTTC,-,TRBV10-3,TRBJ2-7,TRBD2
CASIRGPTGGMLGGYTF,TGTGCCAGCATTCGCGGTCCAACCGGAGGGATGTTGGGTGGCTACACCTTC,few,TRBV10-2,TRBJ1-2,-
CASSLSPGDYEQYF,TGTGCCAGCAGTTTATCCCCCGGGGATTACGAGCAGTACTTC,few,TRBV27,TRBJ2-7,-
CASRAGFETLNTEAFF,TGTGCCAGTAGGGCGGGCTTCGAAACTTTGAACACTGAAGCTTTCTTT,-,TRBV19,TRBJ1-1,-
CSASTSIGGPAETQYF,TGCAGTGCTAGTACGTCCATCGGAGGGCCAGCAGAGACCCAGTACTTC,many,TRBV20-1,TRBJ2-5,-
CASSGLGTGIGQPQHF,TGTGCCAGCAGTGGGCTCGGGACAGGGATAGGTCAGCCCCAGCATTTT,-,TRBV2,TRBJ1-5,TRBD1
CASSGGTGESEQYF,TGTGCCAGCAGTGGGGGGACAGGGGAGAGCGAGCAGTACTTC,-,TRBV2,TRBJ2-7,TRBD1
CASDQLGRATEAFF,TGTGCCAGCGATCAACTGGGTCGGGCCACTGAAGCTTTCTTT,-,TRBV3-1,TRBJ1-1,-
CASSIMAARQETQYF,TGTGCCAGTAGTATAATGGCCGCGCGACAAGAGACCCAGTACTTC,many,TRBV19,TRBJ2-5,-
CASREKGRDSNQPQHF,TGTGCCAGCAGGGAAAAGGGGAGAGATAGCAATCAGCCCCAGCATTTT,few,TRBV6-6,TRBJ1-5,-
CAVRFLHSTGELFF,TGTGCCGTCCGCTTTCTCCACTCAACCGGGGAGCTGTTTTTT,many,TRBV10-3,TRBJ2-2,-
CSASQAAYEQYF,TGCAGTGCCTCACAGGCCGCCTACGAGCAGTACTTC,few,TRBV20-1,TRBJ2-7,-
CASSFERGGVNEQYF,TGTGCCAGCAGTTTTGAGCGGGGGGGAGTCAACGAGCAGTACTTC,-,TRBV6-6,TRBJ2-7,TRBD2
CASSRPGQGIAKLFF,TGCGCCAGCAGCCGCCCGGGACAGGGGATCGCAAAACTGTTTTTT,-,TRBV4-3,TRBJ1-4,TRBD1
CASSPVGGIGHLYGYTF,TGCGCCAGCAGCCCGGTCGGGGGTATCGGTCATCTCTATGGCTACACCTTC,-,TRBV4-1,TRBJ1-2,-
CASSLGTGDGDEQYF,TGTGCCAGTAGTCTAGGGACAGGGGATGGCGACGAGCAGTACTTC,many,TRBV19,TRBJ2-7,TRBD1
CASSSFAGGNTEAFF,TGTGCCAGCAGCTCCTTCGCAGGTGGAAACACTGAAGCTTTCTTT,-,TRBV7-2,TRBJ1-1,-
CATSETGREQFF,TGTGCCACCAGTGAGACAGGGCGAGAGCAGTTCTTC,large,TRBV24-1,TRBJ2-1,TRBD1
CATSSFRDRFYEQYF,TGTGCCACCAGCAGCTTCCGGGACAGGTTCTACGAGCAGTACTTC,-,TRBV15,TRBJ2-7,TRBD1
CASSHTGDNQPQHF,TGTGCCAGCAGCCACACAGGAGACAATCAGCCCCAGCATTTT,many,TRBV12-3/TRBV12-4,TRBJ1-5,-
CASSPRTVGFGEQYF,TGTGCCAGCAGCCCCCGGACGGTGGGGTTCGGGGAGCAGTACTTC,many,TRBV9,TRBJ2-7,-
CASSPSGTVNSPLHF,TGTGCCAGCAGCCCATCCGGGACGGTGAATTCACCCCTCCACTTT,-,TRBV6-5,TRBJ1-6,-
CASSQGSGTAYEQYF,TGCGCCAGCAGCCAAGGGTCCGGGACAGCTTACGAGCAGTACTTC,-,TRBV5-1,TRBJ2-7,TRBD1
CAISSGNTIYF,TGTGCCATCTCGAGCGGAAACACCATATATTTT,many,TRBV10-3,TRBJ1-3,-
CASRSGWSGNTIYF,TGTGCCAGCAGATCAGGGTGGTCTGGAAACACCATATATTTT,many,TRBV6-6,TRBJ1-3,-
CASSYQAGNQPQHF,TGTGCCAGCAGCTACCAGGCAGGCAATCAGCCCCAGCATTTT,-,TRBV7-2,TRBJ1-5,-
CASSRQGRETQYF,TGTGCTAGCAGCCGACAGGGGCGAGAGACCCAGTACTTC,many,TRBV7-2,TRBJ2-5,TRBD1
CASSGTGASTGELFF,TGTGCCAGCAGCGGGACAGGGGCTTCCACCGGGGAGCTGTTTTTT,-,TRBV9,TRBJ2-2,TRBD1
CASSQMAYEQYF,TGTGCCAGCAGCCAAATGGCTTACGAGCAGTACTTC,many,TRBV7-9,TRBJ2-7,-
CASSWTGTYANYGYTF,TGTGCCAGCAGTTGGACCGGGACATACGCAAACTATGGCTACACCTTC,few,TRBV6-5,TRBJ1-2,-
CASSLVSRGGPGELFF,TGCGCCAGCAGCCTCGTGTCTAGAGGGGGCCCCGGGGAGCTGTTTTTT,-,TRBV5-1,TRBJ2-2,TRBD1
CASSARPVTGELFF,TGTGCCAGCAGTGCGCGTCCTGTAACCGGGGAGCTGTTTTTT,few,TRBV12-3/TRBV12-4,TRBJ2-2,-
CASSFNREGYTF,TGTGCCAGCAGTTTTAACAGGGAAGGCTACACCTTC,-,TRBV5-5,TRBJ1-2,-
CASSVEDRPETQYF,TGTGCCAGCAGCGTAGAGGACCGGCCAGAGACCCAGTACTTC,-,TRBV9,TRBJ2-5,-